This TCR beta chain was retrieved from a study of blood T cells in healthy people across ages. The overall study: About one barcoded TCR beta cDNA was captured per two T cells.

The CDR3 loop spans 15 amino acids. Germline CDR1 reads SGHTA; CDR2 reads FQGTGA. The germline V and J ends were trimmed by 0 bases and 4 bases, with 7 bases remaining between them. On this clonotype itself: Its antigen is unidentified.

Whole-study findings and limits: Roughly linear declines in TCR beta diversity per million T cells occurred with age. Long-lived donors carried more naive CD4+ cells and greater diversity than aged donors.

Together with a sample-barcoded 5' primer, a J-beta primer mix was included in a second PCR lasting about 6 to 11 cycles. TCRdb re-analysed the 5' RACE reads in MiXCR, keeping a single row per CDR3 protein. Among about 570,000 distinct CDR3 sequences listed, about 27% were seen once. These same data were also listed under a study on T cells of mothers and their children. Per that paper: Mothers and children who were related shared slightly more overlap than unrelated pairs, but not significantly more.

The V call is TRBV7-3, the J call TRBJ2-6, with unresolved D. Sequenced input: blood. This sequence was found in a boy aged 2 to 9 in good health. CDR3 protein: CASSLTGNGANVLTF. The CDR3, as DNA: TGTGCCAGCAGCTTAACAGGGAACGGGGCCAACGTCCTGACTTTC. The complete variable domain, with remaining parts taken from reference TRBV7-3 and TRBJ2-6, reads GAGVSQTPSNKVTEKGKYVELRCDPISGHTALYWYRQSLGQGPEFLIYFQGTGAADDSGLPNDRFFAVRPEGSVSTLKIQRTERGDSAVYLCASSLTGNGANVLTFGAGSRLTVL.